The present TCR beta chain was sequenced within a study of T-cell reconstitution after alpha-beta-depleted transplantation in children. The table lists this clonotype with many counts. Unique molecular identifiers were incorporated when the TCRbeta library was constructed. TCRdb re-called the PCR reads through MiXCR, storing one row per CDR3 protein. The sample holds roughly 7,900 distinct CDR3 sequences, roughly an eighth seen once. The germline CDR1 and CDR2 sequences are SGHNT and YYREEE (reference sequence). The length of the CDR3 is 16 residues. V lost 4 bases, J lost 0 bases, and 15 bases lay in between.

This sample comprised PBMCs, mostly from graft donor cells, obtained 60 days after TCRalphabeta/CD19-depleted stem cell transplant. The V and J genes are TRBV5-4 and TRBJ2-3, with D perhaps matching TRBD1 or TRBD2 (5 bases each). The clonotype originates from a patient between 2 and 9 years old who had a stem cell transplant for inherited bone marrow failure, so the T cells may come from the graft donor. The DNA of the CDR3 is TGTGCCAGCAGCCCGTACGGGGCGTTCAGCACAGATACGCAGTATTTT. It is translated as CASSPYGAFSTDTQYF.